These 25 T cell receptor beta chains were sequenced from one sample in a study of T cells after somatic rescue of genetic block. Repertoires were generated with immunoSEQ multiplex PCR, while TCRdb's copy carries only in-frame clones and drops some. The sample holds over 10,000 clones, around 72% seen once. The sequencing input was peripheral blood mononuclear cells (PBMCs). Receptors originate from a boy younger than 18.

This clone has a handful of counts. This chain joins TRBV28 and TRBJ1-6, with TRBD1 matching 9 bases. The CDR3 runs to 16 residues. Germline CDR1 MDHEN, CDR2 SYDVKM. V lost 3 bases to trimming and J lost 9 bases; unmatched junction nucleotides: 9. CDR3 in amino acids: CASSLGTGSRGSPLHF. The CDR3 DNA follows: TGTGCCAGCAGTTTGGGGACAGGGAGTAGAGGTTCACCCCTCCACTTT.

The chain employs TRBV18 and TRBJ1-1; possible D gene TRBD1, 5 bases. The CDR3 has 16 amino acids. The germline gives CDR1 KGHSH, CDR2 LQKENI. Between the trimmed V and J ends, which lost 4 bases and 3 bases, there was a span of 18 bases. This chain's CDR3 is CASSRLPGRGDTEAFF. DNA for the CDR3: TGTGCCAGCTCACGTCTACCGGGACGGGGAGACACTGAAGCTTTCTTT.

There are a few counts of this clone. The CDR3 region has the DNA TGTGCCACCAGCAGAGACACCATCTACTACGAGCAGTACTTC. It encodes CATSRDTIYYEQYF. The V call is TRBV15, the J call TRBJ2-7, with D hard to call. V lost 0 bases and J 3 bases, leaving 9 bases between the germline ends. CDR3 length: 14 amino acids. Germline V CDR1 and CDR2: LNHNV, YYDKDF (reference sequence).

The V and J genes are TRBV5-6 and TRBJ2-7, with D uncertain. Trimming pared 2 bases from V and 1 base from J, leaving 13 bases between. The CDR3 has 15 residues. From germline, CDR1 is SGHDT and CDR2 YYEEEE. Here the CDR3 DNA reads TGTGCCAGCAGCTTTGACGCAGGTTTATCCTACGAGCAGTACTTC. Translation gives CASSFDAGLSYEQYF.

Here the CDR3 reads CASSESARDNTEAFF. The CDR3 bases are TGCGCCAGCAGTGAGTCGGCCAGGGACAACACTGAAGCTTTCTTT. The V call is TRBV10-1, the J call TRBJ1-1; D might be TRBD1 (5 bases). V lost 0 bases, J lost 2 bases, and 10 bases lay in between. The V gene's germline CDR1 is WNHNN and CDR2 SYGVQD (reference sequence). The CDR3 runs 15 residues.

This clone was counted between two and nine times. The chain joins TRBV27 to TRBJ1-1; D unclear. CDR1 and CDR2 from the germline V gene are MNHEY and SMNVEV (reference sequence). V lost 5 bases, J lost 2 bases, and 21 bases lay in between. The CDR3 spans 17 residues. The CDR3 protein is CASSPTPTGAPNTEAFF. CDR3 sequence (DNA): TGTGCCAGCAGTCCGACCCCCACGGGCGCCCCAAACACTGAAGCTTTCTTT.

J is TRBJ2-1 and V is TRBV5-1; TRBD2 matches at 10 bases. Germline assignment: CDR1 SGHRS and CDR2 YFSETQ. The CDR3 runs 18 residues. J gave up 0 bases and V 0 bases, and 6 bases lay outside the gene matches. The CDR3 region has the DNA TGCGCCAGCAGCTTGGCCCCTAGCGGGAGTGCCTCCTACAATGAGCAGTTCTTC. Translated, it gives CASSLAPSGSASYNEQFF.

The chain combines TRBV4-2 with TRBJ1-6; 9 bases match TRBD1. The CDR3 loop spans 15 amino acids. After removal of 4 bases from V and 9 bases from J, the junction contained 7 bases not matched to a gene. Germline-derived CDR1 and CDR2 are LGHNA and YNFKEQ. As DNA, the CDR3 is TGTGCCAGCAGCCCTTCCGACAGGGGGACTTCACCCCTCCACTTT. It yields the protein CASSPSDRGTSPLHF.

Turning to this clone: One end of the junction is discordant with germline, which a read error may explain. The J gene is TRBJ2-3, the V gene TRBV7-7; 10 bases are a match to TRBD2. The CDR3 contains 15 residues. Germline CDR1 is SSHAT and CDR2 is FNYEAQ (reference sequence). The CDR3 coding sequence is TGTGCTAGCAGCAAGGGACTAGCGAATTCAGATACGCAGTATTTT. Protein sequence: CASSKGLANSDTQYF.

This chain connects TRBV19 to TRBJ1-1; D call uncertain. Germline CDR1 is LNHDA and CDR2 is SQIVND (reference sequence). The CDR3 extends over 13 amino acids. V lost 3 bases and J lost 3, with 8 bases in between. In nucleotides, the CDR3 is TGTGCCAGTAGTATTCGTTGGTACACTGAAGCTTTCTTT. Translated: CASSIRWYTEAFF.

By frequency in the sample, this clone is medium-sized. The genes are TRBV28 and TRBJ2-1; D gene uncertain. This CDR3 has 11 residues. The V end was cut by 5 bases, the J end by 6 bases, with 5 bases between. Germline V gene sequence: CDR1 MDHEN, CDR2 SYDVKM. CDR3: CASSTTNEQFF. Here the CDR3 DNA reads TGTGCCAGCAGTACGACCAATGAGCAGTTCTTC.

The chain carries TRBV7-9 and TRBJ2-7; D might be TRBD1 (5 bases). The CDR3 loop spans 14 amino acids. The V gene's germline CDR1 is SEHNR and CDR2 FQNEAQ (reference sequence). Trimming cost V 2 bases and J 7 bases, with 15 bases left between them. CDR3 region: CASSLTPQTEEQYF. In nucleotides, the CDR3 is TGTGCCAGCAGCTTAACCCCTCAGACAGAAGAGCAGTACTTC.

The V and J genes are TRBV28 and TRBJ1-2, with D possibly TRBD1 on 6 matching bases. With 8 bases removed from V and 6 bases from J, the gap between germline ends came to 16 bases. This CDR3 comprises 13 residues. Germline CDR1 is MDHEN and CDR2 is SYDVKM. CDR3 in amino acids: CASDPRDTDGYTF. In nucleotides, the CDR3 is TGTGCCAGCGACCCCCGGGACACGGATGGCTACACCTTC.

This chain links TRBV30 with TRBJ2-3; 10 bases are a match to TRBD1. Trimming removed 3 bases from V and 4 bases from J; junction bases left unmatched: 4. The CDR3 runs to 14 residues. CDR1 is GTSNPN, CDR2 SVGIG, per germline (reference sequence). CDR3: CAWSRTGGADTQYF. CDR3 bases: TGTGCCTGGAGCAGGACAGGGGGTGCAGATACGCAGTATTTT.

In this sample, this clone turned up a few times. The genes are TRBV18 and TRBJ2-5; possibly TRBD2 for D (7 bases). V lost 1 base and J 5 bases, leaving 8 bases between the germline ends. Germline CDR1 KGHSH, CDR2 LQKENI. There are 13 residues in the CDR3. Here the CDR3 DNA reads TGTGCCAGCTCACCACAGGGGGGGGAGACCCAGTACTTC. Translating gives CASSPQGGETQYF.

The chain couples TRBV19 to TRBJ2-7, with 9 bases identical to TRBD2. Germline CDR1 and CDR2: LNHDA and SQIVND (reference sequence). Unmatched junction bases numbered 7, after V lost 1 base and J lost 3 bases. CDR3 length equals 16 residues. The chain's CDR3 is CASSIGGAGGFYEQYF. The CDR3 nucleotides read TGTGCCAGTAGTATAGGAGGAGCGGGAGGCTTCTACGAGCAGTACTTC.

The chain carries TRBV30 and TRBJ1-5; D remains unclear. Per germline, CDR1 GTSNPN and CDR2 SVGIG (reference sequence). CDR3 length: 16 amino acids. V shed 2 bases and J shed 0 bases, with 14 bases lying between them. CDR3 DNA: TGTGCCTGGAGTCGGTTCGGGGATTTTAGCAATCAGCCCCAGCATTTT. Translating it yields CAWSRFGDFSNQPQHF.

This chain links TRBV28 with TRBJ2-1; TRBD1 might be the D (6 bases). V dropped 7 bases and J dropped 7 bases, with 20 bases sitting between them. The CDR3 runs 15 residues. Germline loops: CDR1 MDHEN, CDR2 SYDVKM. CDR3: CASTPSPRDINEQFF. The CDR3 coding sequence is TGTGCCAGCACCCCTTCGCCAAGGGACATAAATGAGCAGTTCTTC.

This chain links TRBV28 with TRBJ2-7; 9 bases are a match to TRBD2. The CDR3 contains 15 residues. Germline loops: CDR1 MDHEN, CDR2 SYDVKM. Trimming cost V 3 bases and J 0 bases; bases outside gene matches: 3. This CDR3 is CASSFTSGPSYEQYF. The CDR3 DNA follows: TGTGCCAGCAGTTTCACTAGCGGGCCCTCCTACGAGCAGTACTTC.

This clone was seen a few times. In DNA form, the CDR3 reads TGTGCCAGCAGCCTACAGGGATATGGCTACACCTTC. Translation gives CASSLQGYGYTF. The rearrangement links TRBV7-8 to TRBJ1-2, with TRBD1 as a possible D gene (6 bases). Germline lookup yields CDR1 SGHVS and CDR2 FQNEAQ. V was clipped by 5 bases and J by 5 bases, with 9 bases between them. There are 12 residues in the CDR3.

The rearrangement joins TRBV28 to TRBJ1-2, with no clear D. Germline values: CDR1 MDHEN, CDR2 SYDVKM. V gave up 2 bases and J gave up 8 bases, with 12 bases separating them. The CDR3 loop spans 13 amino acids. CDR3 amino acids: CASSLMTSYGYTF. CDR3 bases: TGTGCCAGCAGTTTAATGACATCCTACGGCTACACCTTC.

The chain joins TRBV6-1 to TRBJ2-7; 7 positions match TRBD2. From germline, CDR1 is MNHNS and CDR2 SASEGT. V shed 8 bases, J shed 6 bases, and the junction held 13 bases outside the gene matches. The length of the CDR3 is 14 residues. CDR3 DNA sequence: TGTGCCAGCGGTCGGACTCTTGGGGAGGGCGAGCAGTACTTC. Translating gives CASGRTLGEGEQYF.

The rearrangement links TRBV5-4 to TRBJ2-1, with D perhaps matching TRBD2 (5 bases). The germline V gene has CDR1 SGHNT and CDR2 YYREEE (reference sequence). The CDR3 loop spans 15 amino acids. V was pared by 2 bases and J by 5 bases, with 14 bases between. CDR3 amino acids: CASSFPRGPHNEQFF. The CDR3 coding sequence is TGTGCCAGCAGCTTCCCCAGAGGGCCCCACAATGAGCAGTTCTTC.

The genes are TRBV5-1 and TRBJ2-7, with TRBD1 matching 8 bases. V lost 0 bases and J lost 1; bases outside the gene matches: 3. The CDR3 has 15 residues. Germline lookup yields CDR1 SGHRS and CDR2 YFSETQ. CDR3 amino acids: CASSLAQGVSYEQYF. The CDR3, as DNA: TGCGCCAGCAGCTTGGCACAGGGGGTATCCTACGAGCAGTACTTC.

The chain links TRBV28 to TRBJ2-7; 13 bases align to TRBD2. The V gene end was trimmed by 6 bases and the J gene end by 2 bases; junction bases not matched to a gene: 10. Germline values: CDR1 MDHEN, CDR2 SYDVKM. The CDR3 has 17 amino acids. The CDR3 sequence is CASSPPGLAGATYEQYF. For the CDR3, the DNA is TGTGCCAGCAGCCCTCCCGGACTAGCGGGGGCAACCTACGAGCAGTACTTC. Based on the CDR3 plus reference TRBV28 and TRBJ2-7, the full variable domain is DVKVTQSSRYLVKRTGEKVFLECVQDMDHENMFWYRQDPGLGLRLIYFSYDVKMKEKGDIPEGYSVSREKKERFSLILESASTNQTSMYLCASSPPGLAGATYEQYFGPGTRLTVT.